By frequency in the sample, the clone carrying this T cell receptor (beta chain) is medium-sized (0.01 to 0.1%). No antigen is known for it. TCRdb reanalyzed the PCR reads via MiXCR. Found here are fewer than 12,000 clones, approximately 24% of them singletons; the top ten hold approximately 9.4%. The data were taken from a study of metastatic and nonmetastatic thyroid tumors. Study-level findings and limits: Malignant tumors reportedly showed significantly higher TCR beta diversity than benign nodules in both blood and tumor.

The entire patient cohort was treatment-naive prior to thyroid surgery. The CDR3 sequence is 15 residues long. In germline, CDR1 is LNHDA, CDR2 SQIVND (reference sequence). V lost 7 bases and J lost 0, with 13 bases in between. This receptor was identified in a female donor with papillary thyroid cancer or a benign thyroid nodule (not recorded which). Some clones in this sample may be carry-over from other donors' samples. The V gene is TRBV19, the J gene TRBJ1-5; D may be TRBD1 (5 bases). What was sequenced was tumor tissue. CDR3 DNA sequence: TGTGCCAGTACCACACAGGTTAATAGCAATCAGCCCCAGCATTTT. As protein: CASTTQVNSNQPQHF. Looking up the rest from reference TRBV19 and TRBJ1-5 gives the full variable domain: DGGITQSPKYLFRKEGQNVTLSCEQNLNHDAMYWYRQDPGQGLRLIYYSQIVNDFQKGDIAEGYSVSREKKESFPLTVTSAQKNPTAFYLCASTTQVNSNQPQHFGDGTRLSIL.